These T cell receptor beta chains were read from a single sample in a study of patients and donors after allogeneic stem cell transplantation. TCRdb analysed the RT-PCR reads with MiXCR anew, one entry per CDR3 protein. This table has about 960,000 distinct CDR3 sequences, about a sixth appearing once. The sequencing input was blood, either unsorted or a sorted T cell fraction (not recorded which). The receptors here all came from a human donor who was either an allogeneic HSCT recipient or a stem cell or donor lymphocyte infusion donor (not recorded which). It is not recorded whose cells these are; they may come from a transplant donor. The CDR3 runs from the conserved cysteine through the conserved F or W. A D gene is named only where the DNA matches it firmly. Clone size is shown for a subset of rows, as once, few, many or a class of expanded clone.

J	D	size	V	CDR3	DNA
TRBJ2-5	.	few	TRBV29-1	CSVNTKGETQYF	TGCAGCGTTAATACAAAGGGAGAGACCCAGTACTTC
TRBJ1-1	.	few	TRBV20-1	CSAREGRGYEAFF	TGCAGTGCTAGAGAGGGGAGGGGGTATGAAGCTTTCTTT
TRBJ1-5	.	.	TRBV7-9	CASSQINDQPQHF	TGTGCCAGCAGCCAAATAAATGATCAGCCCCAGCATTTT
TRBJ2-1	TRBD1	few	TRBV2	CASRVDRGSYNEQFF	TGTGCCAGCAGGGTAGACAGGGGCTCCTACAATGAGCAGTTCTTC
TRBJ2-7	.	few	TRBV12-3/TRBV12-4	CASGTSYEQYF	TGTGCCAGCGGGACTTCCTACGAGCAGTACTTC
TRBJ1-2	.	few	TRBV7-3	CASSYLPVQGISEGYTF	TGTGCCAGCAGCTATTTGCCCGTTCAGGGGATTAGCGAGGGCTACACCTTC
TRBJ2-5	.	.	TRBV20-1	CSVAHEDGGETQYF	TGCAGTGTTGCGCACGAGGATGGGGGCGAGACCCAGTACTTC
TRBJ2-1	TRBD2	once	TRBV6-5	CASSYSGLAGGEQFF	TGTGCCAGCAGTTACTCGGGACTAGCGGGGGGGGAGCAGTTCTTC
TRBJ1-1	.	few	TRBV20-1	CSAPSPSNTEAFF	TGCAGTGCCCCGAGCCCCTCGAACACTGAAGCTTTCTTT
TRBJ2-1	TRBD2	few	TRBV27	CASSLPGLVNEQFF	TGTGCCAGCAGTTTACCGGGACTAGTCAATGAGCAGTTCTTC
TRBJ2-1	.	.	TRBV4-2	CASRHGRGNVDEQFF	TGTGCCAGCAGGCATGGGCGCGGGAATGTGGATGAGCAGTTCTTC
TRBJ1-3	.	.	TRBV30	CAWKSGNTIYF	TGTGCCTGGAAAAGCGGAAACACCATATATTTT
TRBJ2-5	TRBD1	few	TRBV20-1	CSARTGGSGETQYF	TGCAGCGCACGTACAGGGGGTAGTGGAGAGACCCAGTACTTC
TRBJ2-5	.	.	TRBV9	CASSDGTSQETQYF	TGTGCCAGCAGCGATGGGACTTCCCAAGAGACCCAGTACTTC
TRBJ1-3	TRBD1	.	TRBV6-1	CASSRGQATSGNTIYF	TGTGCCAGCAGTCGGGGACAGGCGACCTCTGGAAACACCATATATTTT
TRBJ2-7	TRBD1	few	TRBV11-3	CASSARDRQYF	TGTGCCAGCAGCGCCCGGGACAGGCAGTACTTC
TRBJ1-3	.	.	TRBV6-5	CASSYMGSSGNTIYF	TGTGCCAGCAGTTATATGGGGTCATCTGGAAACACCATATATTTT
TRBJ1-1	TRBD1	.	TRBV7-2	CASFAGTGGNTEAFF	TGTGCCAGCTTCGCCGGGACAGGAGGGAACACTGAAGCTTTCTTT
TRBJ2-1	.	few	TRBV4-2	CASSQDRRVSSYNEQFF	TGTGCCAGCAGCCAAGATCGGCGCGTTAGCTCCTACAATGAGCAGTTCTTC
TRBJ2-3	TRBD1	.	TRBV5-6	CASSLAGTGLDTQYF	TGTGCCAGCAGCTTGGCGGGGACAGGGTTGGATACGCAGTATTTT
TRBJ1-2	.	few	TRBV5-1	CASSPTGPNYGYTF	TGCGCCAGCAGCCCCACAGGGCCGAACTATGGCTACACCTTC
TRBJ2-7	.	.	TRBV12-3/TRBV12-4	CASRKDTGTSGYEQYF	TGTGCCAGCAGGAAAGATACCGGGACATCTGGCTACGAGCAGTACTTC
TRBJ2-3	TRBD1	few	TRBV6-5	CASSYSKGGSTDTQYF	TGTGCCAGCAGTTACTCGAAAGGGGGCAGCACAGATACGCAGTATTTT
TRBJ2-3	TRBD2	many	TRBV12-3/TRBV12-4	CASSFLLAGGTDTQYF	TGTGCCAGCAGTTTTCTACTAGCGGGGGGCACAGATACGCAGTATTTT
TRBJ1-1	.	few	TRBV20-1	CSALGLRVMNTEAFF	TGCAGTGCTTTGGGGTTAAGGGTTATGAACACTGAAGCTTTCTTT
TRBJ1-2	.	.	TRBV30	CALEGVGYTF	TGTGCCTTGGAGGGGGTAGGCTACACCTTC
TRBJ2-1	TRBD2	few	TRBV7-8	CASCFGRGGRNEQFF	TGTGCCAGCTGCTTCGGGCGGGGGGGCCGGAATGAGCAGTTCTTC
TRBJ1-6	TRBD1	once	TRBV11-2	CASSLVPRGQGARNSPLHF	TGTGCCAGCAGCTTAGTCCCCAGGGGACAGGGGGCGAGGAATTCACCCCTCCACTTT
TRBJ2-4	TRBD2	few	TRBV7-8	CASSLESPGTSGLAKNIQYF	TGTGCCAGCAGCTTAGAGAGCCCGGGGACTAGCGGACTAGCCAAAAACATTCAGTACTTC
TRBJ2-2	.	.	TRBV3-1	CASSQGGANGELFF	TGTGCCAGCAGCCAAGGGGGGGCCAACGGGGAGCTGTTTTTT
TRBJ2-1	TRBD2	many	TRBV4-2	CASSVGTSEHNEQFF	TGTGCCAGCAGCGTCGGGACTAGCGAACACAATGAGCAGTTCTTC
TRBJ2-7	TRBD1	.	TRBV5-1	CASSLRTSGQGAYEQYF	TGCGCCAGCAGCTTAAGAACCTCGGGACAGGGGGCATACGAGCAGTACTTC
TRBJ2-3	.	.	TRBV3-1	CASSQRTAPIGTQYF	TGTGCCAGCAGCCAAAGGACAGCCCCTATCGGCACGCAGTATTTT
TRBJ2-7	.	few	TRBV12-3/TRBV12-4	CASSKLRTYEQYF	TGTGCCAGCAGCAAACTTCGTACCTACGAGCAGTACTTC
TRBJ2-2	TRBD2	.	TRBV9	CASSVGAQRGALANTGELFF	TGTGCCAGCAGCGTAGGGGCCCAGCGGGGGGCTCTCGCGAACACCGGGGAGCTGTTTTTT
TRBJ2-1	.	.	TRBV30	CIRSLQSSYNEQFF	TGTATAAGGAGTTTGCAGAGCTCCTACAATGAGCAGTTCTTC
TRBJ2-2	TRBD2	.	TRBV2	CASSGKSGRTGTGELFF	TGTGCCAGCAGCGGGAAGAGCGGGAGGACCGGGACCGGGGAGCTGTTTTTT
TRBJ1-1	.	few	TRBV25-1	CASSEIGGRGNTEAFF	TGTGCCAGCAGTGAGATCGGGGGACGGGGGAACACTGAAGCTTTCTTT
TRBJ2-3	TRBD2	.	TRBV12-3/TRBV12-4	CASSLVRTSGPSTDTQYF	TGTGCCAGCAGTTTAGTCCGGACTAGCGGTCCTAGCACAGATACGCAGTATTTT
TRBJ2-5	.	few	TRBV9	CASSVDPGAIQETQYF	TGTGCCAGCAGCGTAGATCCGGGGGCCATCCAAGAGACCCAGTACTTC
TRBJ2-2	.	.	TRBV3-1	CASSQEYGRANTGELFF	TGTGCCAGCAGCCAAGAGTACGGGCGGGCTAACACCGGGGAGCTGTTTTTT
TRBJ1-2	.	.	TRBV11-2	CASSLRPGDNYGYTF	TGTGCCAGCAGCCTAAGGCCAGGGGATAACTATGGCTACACCTTC
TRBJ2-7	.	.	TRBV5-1	CASSLVAEAYEQYF	TGCGCCAGCAGCTTGGTAGCGGAGGCCTACGAGCAGTACTTC
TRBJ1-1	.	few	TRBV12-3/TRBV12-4	CASSLGRGARSTEAFF	TGTGCCAGCAGTTTAGGACGGGGGGCGCGGAGCACTGAAGCTTTCTTT
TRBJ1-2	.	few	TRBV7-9	CASSSVSGRTTYGYTF	TGTGCCAGCAGCTCGGTATCGGGACGTACAACCTATGGCTACACCTTC
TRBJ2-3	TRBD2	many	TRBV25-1	CASSESPSGRAGFTDTQYF	TGTGCCAGCAGTGAATCTCCTAGCGGGAGGGCCGGGTTCACAGATACGCAGTATTTT